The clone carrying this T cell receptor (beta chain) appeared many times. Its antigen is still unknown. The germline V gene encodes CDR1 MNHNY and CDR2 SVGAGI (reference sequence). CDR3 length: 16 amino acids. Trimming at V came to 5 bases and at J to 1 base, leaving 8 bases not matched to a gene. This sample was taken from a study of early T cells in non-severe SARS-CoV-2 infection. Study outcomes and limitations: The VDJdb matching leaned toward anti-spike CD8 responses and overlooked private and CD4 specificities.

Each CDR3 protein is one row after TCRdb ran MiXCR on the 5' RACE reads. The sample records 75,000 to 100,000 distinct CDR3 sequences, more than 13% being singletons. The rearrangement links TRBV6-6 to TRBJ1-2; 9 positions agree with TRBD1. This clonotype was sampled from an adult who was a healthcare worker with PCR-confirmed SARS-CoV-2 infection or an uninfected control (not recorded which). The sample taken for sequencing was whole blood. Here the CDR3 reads CASSTQGALINYGYTF. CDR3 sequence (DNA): TGTGCCAGCAGTACACAGGGGGCATTAATTAACTATGGCTACACCTTC.